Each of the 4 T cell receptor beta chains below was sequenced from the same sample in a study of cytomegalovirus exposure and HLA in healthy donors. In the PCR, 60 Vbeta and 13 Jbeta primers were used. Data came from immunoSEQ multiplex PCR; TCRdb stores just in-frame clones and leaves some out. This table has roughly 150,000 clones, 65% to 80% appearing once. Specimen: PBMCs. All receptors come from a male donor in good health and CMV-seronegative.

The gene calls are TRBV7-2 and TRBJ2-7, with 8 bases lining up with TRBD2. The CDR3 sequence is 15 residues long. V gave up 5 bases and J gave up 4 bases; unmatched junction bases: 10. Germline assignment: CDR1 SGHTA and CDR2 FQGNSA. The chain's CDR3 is CASSTVAGPIYEQYF. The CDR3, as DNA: TGTGCCAGCAGCACCGTAGCGGGACCTATATACGAGCAGTACTTC.

DNA of the CDR3: TGTGCCACCAGCAGAGATCTCGCGGAGAACAATGAGCAGTTCTTC. As protein: CATSRDLAENNEQFF. This sequence joins TRBV15 and TRBJ2-1; D is unclear. CDR1 is LNHNV and CDR2 is YYDKDF in the germline V gene (reference sequence). The CDR3 totals 15 residues. V was cut by 0 bases and J by 5 bases, with 11 bases left in between.

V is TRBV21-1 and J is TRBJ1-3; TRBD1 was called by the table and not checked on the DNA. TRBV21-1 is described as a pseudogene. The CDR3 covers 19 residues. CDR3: CASSQPLGGYCNSGNTIYF. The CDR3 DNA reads TGTGCCAGCAGCCAACCTTTAGGGGGCTACTGTAATTCTGGAAACACCATATATTTT.

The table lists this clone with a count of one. This CDR3 reads CASRGQGDIGEQFF. The CDR3, as DNA: TGTGCCAGCAGGGGACAGGGGGATATCGGTGAGCAGTTCTTC. The chain combines TRBV2 with TRBJ2-1, with 11 bases matching TRBD1. The V segment lost 6 bases and the J segment 9 bases; nucleotides outside the gene matches: 7. The CDR3 runs to 14 residues. The V gene's germline CDR1 is SNHLY and CDR2 FYNNEI. Drawing the rest from reference TRBV2 and TRBJ2-1, the complete variable domain is EPEVTQTPSHQVTQMGQEVILRCVPISNHLYFYWYRQILGQKVEFLVSFYNNEISEKSEIFDDQFSVERPDGSNFTLKIRSTKLEDSAMYFCASRGQGDIGEQFFGPGTRLTVL.